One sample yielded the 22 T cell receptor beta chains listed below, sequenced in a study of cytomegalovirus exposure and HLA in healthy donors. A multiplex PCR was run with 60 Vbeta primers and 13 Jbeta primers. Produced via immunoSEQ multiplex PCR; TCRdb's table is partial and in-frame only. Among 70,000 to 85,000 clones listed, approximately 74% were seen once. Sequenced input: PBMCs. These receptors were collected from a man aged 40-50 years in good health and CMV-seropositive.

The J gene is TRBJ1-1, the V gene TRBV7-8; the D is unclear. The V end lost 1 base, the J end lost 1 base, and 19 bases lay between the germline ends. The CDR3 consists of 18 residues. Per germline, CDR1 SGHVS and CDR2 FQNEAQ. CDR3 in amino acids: CASSLVASGWGGNTEAFF. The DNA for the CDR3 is TGTGCCAGCAGCTTAGTAGCTTCGGGTTGGGGAGGGAACACTGAAGCTTTCTTT.

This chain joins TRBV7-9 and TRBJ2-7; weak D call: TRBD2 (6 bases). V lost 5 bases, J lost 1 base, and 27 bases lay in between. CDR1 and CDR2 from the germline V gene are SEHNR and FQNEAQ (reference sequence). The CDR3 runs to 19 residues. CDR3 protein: CASSPRSLARERLSYEQYF. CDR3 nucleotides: TGTGCCAGCAGCCCTCGGTCCCTAGCCCGGGAGAGGTTATCCTACGAGCAGTACTTC.

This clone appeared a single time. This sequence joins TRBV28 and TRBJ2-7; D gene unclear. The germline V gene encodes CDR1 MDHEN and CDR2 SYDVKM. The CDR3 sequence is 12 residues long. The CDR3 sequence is CATSRSPYEQYF. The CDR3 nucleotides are TGTGCTACCTCTCGGTCGCCCTACGAGCAGTACTTC.

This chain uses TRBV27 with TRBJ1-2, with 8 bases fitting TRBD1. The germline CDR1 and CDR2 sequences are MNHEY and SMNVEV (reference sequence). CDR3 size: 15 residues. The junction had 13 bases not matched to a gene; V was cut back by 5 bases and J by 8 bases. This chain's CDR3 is CASSLSGTGLRGYTF. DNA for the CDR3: TGTGCCAGCAGTCTCTCCGGGACAGGATTACGAGGCTACACCTTC.

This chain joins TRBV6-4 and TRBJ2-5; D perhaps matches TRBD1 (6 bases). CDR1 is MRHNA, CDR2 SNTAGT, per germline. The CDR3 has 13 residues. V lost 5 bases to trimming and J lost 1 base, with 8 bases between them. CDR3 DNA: TGTGCCAGCAGTAGGACAGCCCAAGAGACCCAGTACTTC. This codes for CASSRTAQETQYF.

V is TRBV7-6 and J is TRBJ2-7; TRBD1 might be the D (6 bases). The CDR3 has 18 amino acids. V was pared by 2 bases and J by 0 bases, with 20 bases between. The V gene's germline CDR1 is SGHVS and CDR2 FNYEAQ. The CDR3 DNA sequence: TGTGCCAGCAGCTTACAGGGGCCATTGTTGGCAAGCTCCTACGAGCAGTACTTC. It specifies CASSLQGPLLASSYEQYF.

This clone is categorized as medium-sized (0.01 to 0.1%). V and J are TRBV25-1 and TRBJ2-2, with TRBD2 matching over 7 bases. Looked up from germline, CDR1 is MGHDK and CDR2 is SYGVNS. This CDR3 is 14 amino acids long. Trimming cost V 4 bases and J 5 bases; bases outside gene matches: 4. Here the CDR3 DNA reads TGTGCCAGCAGTGTTGCGGGGGATACCGGGGAGCTGTTTTTT. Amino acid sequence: CASSVAGDTGELFF.

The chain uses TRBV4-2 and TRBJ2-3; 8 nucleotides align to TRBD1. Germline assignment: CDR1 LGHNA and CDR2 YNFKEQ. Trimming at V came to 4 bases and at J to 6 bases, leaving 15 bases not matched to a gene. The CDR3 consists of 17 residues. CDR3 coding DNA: TGTGCCAGCAGCCCCCTCGTCGCCGACAGGGGTACCGATACGCAGTATTTT. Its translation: CASSPLVADRGTDTQYF.

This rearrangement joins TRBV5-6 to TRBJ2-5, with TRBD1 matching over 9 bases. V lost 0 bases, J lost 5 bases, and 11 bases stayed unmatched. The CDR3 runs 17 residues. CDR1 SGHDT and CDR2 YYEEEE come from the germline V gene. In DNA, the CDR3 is TGTGCCAGCAGCTTGGGCAGTGCGGGACAGGGAGATGAGACCCAGTACTTC. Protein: CASSLGSAGQGDETQYF.

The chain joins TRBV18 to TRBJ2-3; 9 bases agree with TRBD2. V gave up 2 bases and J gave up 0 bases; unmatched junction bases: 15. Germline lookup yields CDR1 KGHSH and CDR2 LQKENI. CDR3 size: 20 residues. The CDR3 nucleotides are TGTGCCAGCTCACCAAAACGGCAAGTCTCAGCGGGGGGCAGCACAGATACGCAGTATTTT. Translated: CASSPKRQVSAGGSTDTQYF.

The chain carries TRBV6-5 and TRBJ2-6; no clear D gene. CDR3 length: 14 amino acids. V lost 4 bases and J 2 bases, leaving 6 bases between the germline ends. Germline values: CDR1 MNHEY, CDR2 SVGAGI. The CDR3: CASSSGAGANVLTF. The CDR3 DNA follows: TGTGCCAGCAGTTCCGGAGCTGGGGCCAACGTCCTGACTTTC.

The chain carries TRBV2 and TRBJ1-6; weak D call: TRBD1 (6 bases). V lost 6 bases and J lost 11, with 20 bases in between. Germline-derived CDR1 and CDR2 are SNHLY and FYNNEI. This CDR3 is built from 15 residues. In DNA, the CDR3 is TGTGCCAGCAGCGAGCCCCAGGGGAGGGAAACACCCCTCCACTTT. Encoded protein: CASSEPQGRETPLHF.

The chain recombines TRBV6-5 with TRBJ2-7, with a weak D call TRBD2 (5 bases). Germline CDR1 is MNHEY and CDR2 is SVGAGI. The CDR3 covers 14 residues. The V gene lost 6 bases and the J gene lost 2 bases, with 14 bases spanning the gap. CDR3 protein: CASSAREGPYEQYF. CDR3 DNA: TGTGCCAGCAGCGCTAGAGAGGGCCCCTACGAGCAGTACTTC.

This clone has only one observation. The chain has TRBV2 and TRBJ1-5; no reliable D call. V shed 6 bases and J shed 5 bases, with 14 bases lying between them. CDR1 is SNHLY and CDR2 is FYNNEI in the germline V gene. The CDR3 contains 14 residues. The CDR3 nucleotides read TGTGCCAGCAGCAGCGTGGACGGGGATCAGCCCCAGCATTTT. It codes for CASSSVDGDQPQHF. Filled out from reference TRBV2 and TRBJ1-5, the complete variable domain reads EPEVTQTPSHQVTQMGQEVILRCVPISNHLYFYWYRQILGQKVEFLVSFYNNEISEKSEIFDDQFSVERPDGSNFTLKIRSTKLEDSAMYFCASSSVDGDQPQHFGDGTRLSIL.

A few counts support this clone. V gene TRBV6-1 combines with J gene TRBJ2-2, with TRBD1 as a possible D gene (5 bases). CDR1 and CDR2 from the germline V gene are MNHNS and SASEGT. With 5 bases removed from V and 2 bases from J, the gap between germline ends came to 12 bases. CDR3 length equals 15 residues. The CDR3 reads CASSPRQGNTGELFF. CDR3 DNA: TGTGCCAGCAGTCCCCGGCAGGGTAACACCGGGGAGCTGTTTTTT.

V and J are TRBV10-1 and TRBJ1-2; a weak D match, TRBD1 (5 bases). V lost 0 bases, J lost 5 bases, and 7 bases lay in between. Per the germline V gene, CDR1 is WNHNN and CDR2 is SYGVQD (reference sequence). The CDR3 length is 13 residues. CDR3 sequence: CASSESAGYGYTF. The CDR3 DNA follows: TGCGCCAGCAGTGAGTCGGCAGGGTATGGCTACACCTTC.

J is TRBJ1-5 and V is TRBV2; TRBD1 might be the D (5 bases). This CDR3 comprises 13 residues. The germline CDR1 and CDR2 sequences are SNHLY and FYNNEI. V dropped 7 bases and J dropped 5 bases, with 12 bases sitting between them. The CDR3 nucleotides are TGTGCCAGCACACAGGACGGCTATCAGCCCCAGCATTTT. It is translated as CASTQDGYQPQHF.

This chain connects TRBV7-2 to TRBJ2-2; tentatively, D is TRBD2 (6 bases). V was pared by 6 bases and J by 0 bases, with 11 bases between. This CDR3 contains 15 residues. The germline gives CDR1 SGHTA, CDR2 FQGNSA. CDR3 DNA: TGTGCCAGCAGGGAGGGGAATTCGAACACCGGGGAGCTGTTTTTT. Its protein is CASREGNSNTGELFF.

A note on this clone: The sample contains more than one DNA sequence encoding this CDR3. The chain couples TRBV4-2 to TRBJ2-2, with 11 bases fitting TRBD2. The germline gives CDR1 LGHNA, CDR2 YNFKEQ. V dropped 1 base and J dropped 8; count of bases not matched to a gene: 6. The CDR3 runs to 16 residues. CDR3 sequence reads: CASSQGVSGGAGELFF. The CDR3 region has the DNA TGTGCCAGCAGCCAAGGGGTTAGCGGGGGGGCTGGGGAGCTGTTTTTT.

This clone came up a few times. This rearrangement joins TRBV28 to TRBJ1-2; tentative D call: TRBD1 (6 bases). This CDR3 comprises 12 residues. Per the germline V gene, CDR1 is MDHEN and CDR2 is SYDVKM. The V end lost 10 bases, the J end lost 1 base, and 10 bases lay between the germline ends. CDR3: CATSRGNYGYTF. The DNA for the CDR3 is TGTGCCACCAGCAGGGGTAACTATGGCTACACCTTC.

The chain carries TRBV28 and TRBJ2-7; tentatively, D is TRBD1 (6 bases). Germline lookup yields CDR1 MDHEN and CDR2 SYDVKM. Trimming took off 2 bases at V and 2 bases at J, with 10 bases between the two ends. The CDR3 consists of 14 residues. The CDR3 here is CASSLQGSPYEQYF. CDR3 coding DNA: TGTGCCAGCAGTTTACAGGGGTCCCCCTACGAGCAGTACTTC.

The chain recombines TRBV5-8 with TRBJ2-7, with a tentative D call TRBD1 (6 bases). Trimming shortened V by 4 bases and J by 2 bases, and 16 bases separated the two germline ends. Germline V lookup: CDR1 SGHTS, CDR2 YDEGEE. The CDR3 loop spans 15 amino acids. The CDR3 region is CASSPDSAPTYEQYF. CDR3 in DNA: TGTGCCAGCAGCCCGGACAGTGCGCCGACCTACGAGCAGTACTTC.